This TCR beta chain is from a study of blood T cell repertoires in COVID-19. Per the study methods: Estimates of nucleated cell counts were drawn from the amplification of reference gene primers. The method was immunoSEQ multiplex PCR; TCRdb's version includes in-frame clones alone and lacks a portion of them. V, J and clone size were drawn from that table, and D and trimming were deduced from the DNA. The sample records about 250,000 clones, 85% to 90% being singletons. CDR1 and CDR2 (germline): SGHNT, YYREEE (reference sequence). This CDR3 has 15 residues. The trim removed 0 bases at V and 6 bases at J, leaving 5 bases unmatched.

This TCR was recovered from a man between 40 and 49 years old who had recovered from COVID-19. The gene calls are TRBV5-4 and TRBJ2-1; 8 bases agree with TRBD2. The source material was PBMCs or T cells enriched from blood (not recorded which). Here the CDR3 reads CASSLVGLAPNEQFF. CDR3 nucleotide sequence: TGTGCCAGCAGCTTGGTAGGACTAGCTCCCAATGAGCAGTTCTTC.